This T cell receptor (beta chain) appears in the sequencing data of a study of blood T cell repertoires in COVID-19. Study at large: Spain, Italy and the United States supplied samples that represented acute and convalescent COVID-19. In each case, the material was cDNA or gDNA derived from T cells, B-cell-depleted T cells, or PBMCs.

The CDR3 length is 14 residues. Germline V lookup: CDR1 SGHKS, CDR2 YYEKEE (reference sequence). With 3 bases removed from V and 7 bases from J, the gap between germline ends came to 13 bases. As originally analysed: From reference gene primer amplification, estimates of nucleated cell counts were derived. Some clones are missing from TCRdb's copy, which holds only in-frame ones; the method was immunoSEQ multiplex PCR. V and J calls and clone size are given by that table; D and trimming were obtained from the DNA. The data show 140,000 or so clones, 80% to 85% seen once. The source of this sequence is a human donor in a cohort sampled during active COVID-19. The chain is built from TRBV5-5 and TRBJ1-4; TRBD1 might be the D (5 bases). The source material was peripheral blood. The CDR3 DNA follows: TGTGCCAGCAGCTCAGGCCAGGGTAGTGAAAAACTGTTTTTT. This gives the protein CASSSGQGSEKLFF.